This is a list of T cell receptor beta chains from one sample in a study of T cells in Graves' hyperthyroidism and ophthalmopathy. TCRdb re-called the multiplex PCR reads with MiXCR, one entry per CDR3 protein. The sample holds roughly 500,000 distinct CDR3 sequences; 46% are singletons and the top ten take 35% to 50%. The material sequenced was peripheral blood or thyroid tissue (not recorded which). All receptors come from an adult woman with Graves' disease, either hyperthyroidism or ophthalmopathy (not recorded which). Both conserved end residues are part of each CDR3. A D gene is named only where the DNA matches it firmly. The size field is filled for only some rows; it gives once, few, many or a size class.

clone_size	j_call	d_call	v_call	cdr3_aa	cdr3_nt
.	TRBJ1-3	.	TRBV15	CATSRDGAGNTIYF	TGTGCCACCAGCAGAGATGGCGCTGGAAACACCATATATTTT
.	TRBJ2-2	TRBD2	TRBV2	CASKPTSGSPGELFF	TGTGCCAGCAAACCTACTAGCGGGAGCCCCGGGGAGCTGTTTTTT
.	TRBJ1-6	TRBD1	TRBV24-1	CATSEPQGANSPLHF	TGTGCCACCAGTGAACCACAGGGGGCCAATTCACCCCTCCACTTT
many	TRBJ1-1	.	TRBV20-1	CSANRSPMNTEAFF	TGCAGTGCCAACCGTTCGCCGATGAACACTGAAGCTTTCTTT
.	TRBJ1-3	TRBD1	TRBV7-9	CASSPPSGQGRSGNTIYF	TGTGCCAGCAGCCCCCCTTCGGGACAGGGACGGTCTGGAAACACCATATATTTT
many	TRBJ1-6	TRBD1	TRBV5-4	CASSLAGGYNSPLHF	TGTGCCAGCAGCTTGGCAGGGGGCTATAATTCACCCCTCCACTTT
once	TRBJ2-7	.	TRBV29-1	CSQLRGVGYEQYF	TGCAGCCAATTAAGAGGGGTCGGGTACGAGCAGTACTTC
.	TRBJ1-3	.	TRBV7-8	CASNHRRRNTIYF	TGTGCCAGCAACCACCGACGGAGAAACACCATATATTTT
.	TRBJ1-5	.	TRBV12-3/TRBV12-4	CASSRLNKPQHF	TGTGCCAGCAGCCGACTCAATAAGCCCCAGCATTTT
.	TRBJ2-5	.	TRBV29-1	CSGNDGQETQYF	TGCAGCGGAAACGACGGGCAAGAGACCCAGTACTTC
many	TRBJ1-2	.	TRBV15	CATSREGGGGYTF	TGTGCCACCAGCAGAGAGGGGGGAGGTGGCTACACCTTC
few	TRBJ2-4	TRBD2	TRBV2	CASSLSGLRYF	TGTGCCAGCAGTCTTAGCGGGTTGAGGTACTTC
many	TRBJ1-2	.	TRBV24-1	CATSDIDSYGYTF	TGTGCCACCAGTGACATAGACAGTTATGGCTACACCTTC
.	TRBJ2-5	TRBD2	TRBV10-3	CAISDPLPRLAGAQETQYF	TGTGCCATCAGTGACCCCTTGCCTCGACTAGCGGGGGCCCAAGAGACCCAGTACTTC
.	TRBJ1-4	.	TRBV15	CATSTTLEGWDTEKLFF	TGTGCCACCAGCACCACCCTGGAGGGGTGGGACACTGAAAAACTGTTTTTT
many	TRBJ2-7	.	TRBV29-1	CSVGLGVSYEQYF	TGCAGCGTGGGACTGGGGGTTTCCTACGAGCAGTACTTC
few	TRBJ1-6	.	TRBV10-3	CAISDRGDNSPLHF	TGTGCCATCAGTGATCGAGGGGATAATTCACCCCTCCACTTT
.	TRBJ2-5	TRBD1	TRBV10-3	CAIGTGDHPGETQYF	TGTGCCATCGGGACAGGGGATCATCCGGGAGAGACCCAGTACTTC
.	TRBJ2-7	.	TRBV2	CASSEDRFYEQYF	TGTGCCAGCAGCGAGGACAGATTCTACGAGCAGTACTTC
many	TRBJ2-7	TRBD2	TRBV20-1	CSARGGGFSTYEQYF	TGCAGTGCTAGAGGGGGAGGGTTTAGTACCTACGAGCAGTACTTC
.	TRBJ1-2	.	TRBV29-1	CSVKDGGRGYTF	TGCAGCGTTAAGGACGGGGGGCGCGGCTACACCTTC
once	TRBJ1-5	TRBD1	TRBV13	CASSLGYDRGNQPQHF	TGTGCCAGCAGCTTAGGGTATGACAGGGGGAATCAGCCCCAGCATTTT
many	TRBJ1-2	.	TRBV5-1	CASSSDTSHGYTF	TGCGCCAGCAGTTCGGACACGTCCCATGGCTACACCTTC
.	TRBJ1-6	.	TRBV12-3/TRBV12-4	CASSLGAAHSPLHF	TGTGCCAGCAGTTTAGGGGCAGCACATTCACCCCTCCACTTT
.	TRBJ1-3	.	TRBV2	CASRDRHSGNTIYF	TGTGCCAGCAGGGATAGACACTCTGGAAACACCATATATTTT
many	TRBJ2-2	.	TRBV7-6	CASSLSTTGKLFF	TGTGCCAGCAGCTTATCGACGACCGGGAAGCTGTTTTTT
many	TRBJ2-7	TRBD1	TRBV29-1	CSVGRQGAQGEQYF	TGCAGCGTTGGCCGACAGGGGGCGCAAGGCGAGCAGTACTTC
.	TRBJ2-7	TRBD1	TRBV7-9	CASSRPGQAYEQYF	TGTGCCAGCAGCCGACCGGGACAGGCCTACGAGCAGTACTTC
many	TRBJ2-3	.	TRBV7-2	CASRDPGATDTQYF	TGTGCCAGCAGGGACCCAGGTGCAACAGATACGCAGTATTTT
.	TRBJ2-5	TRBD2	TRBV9	CAGSVGLAGETQYF	TGTGCCGGCAGCGTAGGTTTAGCGGGAGAGACCCAGTACTTC
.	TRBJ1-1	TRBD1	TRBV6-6	CASAETGEHTEAFF	TGTGCCAGCGCCGAAACAGGGGAACACACTGAAGCTTTCTTT
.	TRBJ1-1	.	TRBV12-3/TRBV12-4	CASSLAWAEAFF	TGTGCCAGCAGTTTAGCGTGGGCTGAAGCTTTCTTT
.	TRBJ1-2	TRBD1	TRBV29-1	CSVGTGPRYGYTF	TGCAGCGTTGGGACAGGGCCGCGCTATGGCTACACCTTC
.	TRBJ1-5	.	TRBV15	CATRDGYQPQHF	TGTGCCACCAGGGACGGATATCAGCCCCAGCATTTT
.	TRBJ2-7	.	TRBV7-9	CASSPGSGPYEQYF	TGTGCCAGCAGCCCCGGATCGGGGCCATACGAGCAGTACTTC
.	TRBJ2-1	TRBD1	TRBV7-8	CASSYGQGTYNEQFF	TGTGCCAGCAGCTACGGACAGGGGACGTACAATGAGCAATTCTTC
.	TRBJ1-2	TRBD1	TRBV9	CASSVGLDREHYGYTF	TGTGCCAGCAGCGTAGGCCTGGACAGGGAACACTATGGCTACACCTTC
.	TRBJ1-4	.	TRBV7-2	CASSLDRHGEKLFF	TGTGCCAGCAGCTTAGATCGTCACGGTGAAAAACTGTTTTTT
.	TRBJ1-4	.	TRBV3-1	CASSQERPGDEKLFF	TGTGCCAGCAGCCAAGAAAGGCCAGGGGATGAAAAACTGTTTTTT
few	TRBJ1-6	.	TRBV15	CATSPEGTPLHF	TGTGCCACCAGCCCGGAGGGGACACCCCTCCACTTT
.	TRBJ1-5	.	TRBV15	CATSRGARANQPQHF	TGTGCCACCAGCAGAGGGGCCAGAGCGAATCAGCCCCAGCATTTT
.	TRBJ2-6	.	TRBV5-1	CASSVGHSGANVLTF	TGCGCCAGCAGCGTCGGACATTCCGGGGCCAACGTCCTGACTTTC
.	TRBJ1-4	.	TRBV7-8	CASSLSPGANEKLFF	TGTGCCAGCAGCCTCTCCCCAGGGGCTAATGAAAAACTGTTTTTT
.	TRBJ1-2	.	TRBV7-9	CASSFDGRYTF	TGTGCCAGCAGCTTCGACGGGCGCTACACCTTC
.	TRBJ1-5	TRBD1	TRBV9	CASSAHGQEAGQPQHF	TGTGCCAGCAGCGCGCACGGACAGGAGGCGGGTCAGCCCCAGCATTTT